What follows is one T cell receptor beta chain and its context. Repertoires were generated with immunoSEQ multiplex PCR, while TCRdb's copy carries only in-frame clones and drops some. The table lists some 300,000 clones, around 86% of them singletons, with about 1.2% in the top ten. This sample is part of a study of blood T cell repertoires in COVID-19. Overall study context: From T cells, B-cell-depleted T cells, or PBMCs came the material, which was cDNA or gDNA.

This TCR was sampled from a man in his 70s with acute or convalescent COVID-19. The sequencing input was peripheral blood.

The CDR3 is CATSAPGGETQYF. CDR3 sequence (DNA): TGTGCCACCAGTGCCCCGGGTGGGGAGACCCAGTACTTC. The chain couples TRBV24-1 to TRBJ2-5, with D uncertain. The CDR3 sequence is 13 residues long. The germline gives CDR1 KGHDR, CDR2 SFDVKD. Trimming took off 5 bases at V and 5 bases at J, with 11 bases between the two ends.